Sequencing of this T cell receptor (beta chain) was carried out in a study of T-cell memory formation after mild COVID-19. Whole-study results and caveats: What remained unconfirmed was the SARS-CoV-2 specificity of second-wave clones peaking on day 37.

TCRdb re-analysed the 5' RACE reads in MiXCR, keeping a single row per CDR3 protein. The sample yields approximately 410,000 distinct CDR3 sequences, around 22% seen once. The sample holds many counts of this clonotype. Its target is not known. V was cut by 2 bases and J by 5 bases, with 10 bases left in between. Germline CDR1 reads MNHNY; CDR2 reads SVGAGI (reference sequence). The CDR3 extends over 14 amino acids. The receptor comes from an adult woman who had mild COVID-19 (a few samples of this study predate the infection). Cell type and time point are not known. V gene TRBV6-6 combines with J gene TRBJ2-1; D is possibly TRBD2 (5 bases). What was sequenced was PBMCs or a T cell subset sorted from them (not recorded which). CDR3 DNA sequence: TGTGCCAGCAGTTACCGGGGATGGGACAATGAGCAGTTCTTC. Amino acids: CASSYRGWDNEQFF.